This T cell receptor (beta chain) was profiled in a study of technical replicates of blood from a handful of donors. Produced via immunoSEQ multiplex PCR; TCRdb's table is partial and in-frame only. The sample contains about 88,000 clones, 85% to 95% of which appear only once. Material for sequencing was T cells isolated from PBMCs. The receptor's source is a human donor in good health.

The CDR3 spells CASSKDRGESNQPQHF. The CDR3 DNA reads TGTGCCAGCAGTAAGGACAGGGGGGAGAGCAATCAGCCCCAGCATTTT. This rearrangement joins TRBV6-6 to TRBJ1-5, with TRBD1 matching over 10 bases. The CDR3 is 16 residues long. Germline values: CDR1 MNHNY, CDR2 SVGAGI (reference sequence). V shed 5 bases and J 1 base; nucleotides not matched to a gene: 5.